A selection of T cell receptor beta chains follows, all from one sample in a study of blood T cell repertoires in COVID-19. TCRdb keeps only in-frame clones here, not all; method: immunoSEQ multiplex PCR. Among about 260,000 clones listed, around 90% were seen once. The sample was peripheral blood. The receptors derive from a woman between 50 and 59 years old who had recovered from COVID-19. CDR3s include the opening cysteine and the closing phenylalanine or tryptophan. A D gene is named only where the DNA matches it firmly. Not all rows give a size; the values are once, few, many and, for expanded clones, a class.

TRBV27	TRBJ2-3	TRBD2	.	TGTGCCAGCAGTTTGGGGCCTAGCGGGGGATACACAGATACGCAGTATTTT	CASSLGPSGGYTDTQYF
TRBV4-3	TRBJ1-2	.	.	TGCGCCAGCAGCCCCGCCCGGTCTTATGGCTACACCTTC	CASSPARSYGYTF
TRBV7-6	TRBJ2-1	.	.	TGTGCCAGCAGCTATAGAGATGAGCAGTTCTTC	CASSYRDEQFF
TRBV9	TRBJ1-1	.	.	TGTGCCAGCAGCGTCAGCCACCTTCGAGGCCGGGGCACTGAAGCTTTCTTT	CASSVSHLRGRGTEAFF
TRBV28	TRBJ2-3	TRBD2	.	TGTGCCAGCAGTATCTCCGGGACTAGCGGGAGGGCCCCAGATACGCAGTATTTT	CASSISGTSGRAPDTQYF
TRBV13	TRBJ1-1	.	.	TGTGCCAGCAGCCTCAGTTATGAAGCTTTCTTT	CASSLSYEAFF
TRBV15	TRBJ1-3	TRBD1	.	TGTGCCACCAGCAGAGCCGACAGGGCCACTGGAAACACCATATATTTT	CATSRADRATGNTIYF
TRBV5-1	TRBJ2-5	TRBD2	.	TGCGCCAGCCGTTATCGACTAGCGGTAGAGACCCAGTACTTC	CASRYRLAVETQYF
TRBV5-1	TRBJ1-1	TRBD1	.	TGCGCCAGCAGATCATCGACAGGGTTTGGGGCTGAAGCTTTCTTT	CASRSSTGFGAEAFF
TRBV7-2	TRBJ1-3	.	.	TGTGCCAGCAGCTTAGCGGCAGGGAGGTACACCATATATTTT	CASSLAAGRYTIYF
TRBV5-5	TRBJ1-4	.	.	TGTGCCAGCAGCCAACACAAGACAGGAGAAAAACTGTTTTTT	CASSQHKTGEKLFF
TRBV7-2	TRBJ1-2	TRBD1	many	TGTGCCAGCAGCCAGGGGAGACAGGGGGCGATGGGAGGCTACACCTTC	CASSQGRQGAMGGYTF
TRBV19	TRBJ2-7	TRBD1	.	TGTGCCAGTAGTATAGGAGTACAGGGGCCATCCTACGAGCAGTACTTC	CASSIGVQGPSYEQYF
TRBV7-3	TRBJ2-3	TRBD2	.	TGTGCCAGCAGCTTCCGCGGGGGGGGCACAGATACGCAGTATTTT	CASSFRGGGTDTQYF
TRBV19	TRBJ2-3	.	.	TGTGCCAGTAGTCCCCAGGACATCAGCACAGATACGCAGTATTTT	CASSPQDISTDTQYF
TRBV7-2	TRBJ1-5	.	.	TGTGCCAGCAGCTCCAACAATCAGCCCCAGCATTTT	CASSSNNQPQHF
TRBV6-5	TRBJ2-7	.	.	TGTGCCAGCAGTACGCGCCCTACCTACGAGCAGTACTTC	CASSTRPTYEQYF
TRBV19	TRBJ2-2	.	.	TGTGCCAGTAGTAGCAGAAATACCGGGGAGCTGTTTTTT	CASSSRNTGELFF
TRBV9	TRBJ2-3	TRBD1	.	TGTGCCAGCAGCGTTGGACAGGCCGTCACAGATACGCAGTATTTT	CASSVGQAVTDTQYF
TRBV6-5	TRBJ2-4	.	few	TGTGCCAGCAGTTTCGGTAGCAGGGGAGCCAAAAACATTCAGTACTTC	CASSFGSRGAKNIQYF
TRBV19	TRBJ2-7	TRBD2	.	TGTGCCAGTAGTATACCATCCTTACCCGGGACTTTACTAGCGGGCCGTGTGGTCTACGAGCAGTACTTC	CASSIPSLPGTLLAGRVVYEQYF
TRBV4-3	TRBJ1-2	TRBD1	.	TGCGCCAGCAGCCAAGATGGCAGGGGGGACTACACCTTC	CASSQDGRGDYTF
TRBV18	TRBJ1-1	.	once	TGTGCCAGCTCCCACGACAGGAACACTGAAGCTTTCTTT	CASSHDRNTEAFF
TRBV9	TRBJ2-2	.	.	TGTGCCAGCAGCGTAGGGGCGGCCCGCGGGAACGGGGAGCTGTTTTTT	CASSVGAARGNGELFF
TRBV7-6	TRBJ2-3	TRBD1	.	TGTGCCAGCAGCTCAATCCGGGACAGGGTAACAGATACGCAGTATTTT	CASSSIRDRVTDTQYF
TRBV7-2	TRBJ1-1	TRBD1	.	TGTGCCAGCAGCGCCGACAGGGGGCAGACGGCTTTCTTT	CASSADRGQTAFF
TRBV7-3	TRBJ2-1	TRBD2	.	TGTGCCAGCAGCTCCGTAGCGGGGGTCTTTAATGAGCAGTTCTTC	CASSSVAGVFNEQFF
TRBV28	TRBJ2-7	TRBD1	.	TGTGCCAGCACCCTAAGGGACAGCGTCCGCGAGCAGTACTTC	CASTLRDSVREQYF
TRBV9	TRBJ1-5	.	.	TGTGCCAGCAGCGTAGAGGGGGAAGGAAATCAGCCCCAGCATTTT	CASSVEGEGNQPQHF
TRBV6-5	TRBJ1-4	.	.	TGTGCCAGCAGTATGGGGGGTTATACGAATGAAAAACTGTTTTTT	CASSMGGYTNEKLFF
TRBV5-1	TRBJ2-1	TRBD1	.	TGCGCCAGCATGGACAGGGGTATCCATGAGCAGTTCTTC	CASMDRGIHEQFF
TRBV29-1	TRBJ1-2	.	.	TGCAGCGTTGTTCTACAGACACCTTCCTACACCTTC	CSVVLQTPSYTF
TRBV6-2/TRBV6-3	TRBJ1-6	.	few	TGTGCCAGCAGTTACCACAGGGAAGCCTCACCCCTCCACTTT	CASSYHREASPLHF
TRBV24-1	TRBJ2-1	TRBD2	once	TGTGCCACCAGTGATACTAGCGGGCCCGGGGAGCAGTTCTTC	CATSDTSGPGEQFF
TRBV19	TRBJ1-3	.	.	TGTGCCAGTAGCGTTTCTATTAGCTCTGGAAACACCATATATTTT	CASSVSISSGNTIYF
TRBV7-2	TRBJ1-3	TRBD1	.	TGTGCCAGCAGCCCAGGGGGCCTCTCTGGAAACACCATATATTTT	CASSPGGLSGNTIYF
TRBV27	TRBJ2-1	TRBD2	.	TGTGCCAGCAGTTCCGGGGGGACGGGGTGGAGCTCCTACAATGAGCAGTTCTTC	CASSSGGTGWSSYNEQFF
TRBV5-6	TRBJ2-7	TRBD1	once	TGTGCCAGCAGCAGGACAGGGGGCGGAGGCGAGCAGTACTTC	CASSRTGGGGEQYF
TRBV4-3	TRBJ1-5	.	many	TGCGCCAGCAGCCAAGAACGCCAGGGGAATGAAGCCCAGCATTTT	CASSQERQGNEAQHF
TRBV7-9	TRBJ2-2	.	.	TGTGCCAGCAGCTTAAGGGACTCGAACACCGGGGAGCTGTTTTTT	CASSLRDSNTGELFF
TRBV13	TRBJ1-1	.	.	TGTGCCAGCAGGTCACGCGCTGAAGCTTTCTTT	CASRSRAEAFF
TRBV7-8	TRBJ2-1	TRBD1	.	TGTGCCAGCAGCTCAGCCGGGACAGCCTCTTTTCATTACAATGAGCAGTTCTTC	CASSSAGTASFHYNEQFF
TRBV5-4	TRBJ2-7	TRBD2	.	TGTGCCAGCAGCGCAGGACTAGCGGTCCACGAGCAGTACTTC	CASSAGLAVHEQYF
TRBV2	TRBJ2-1	TRBD2	.	TGTGCCATCGGGCGGGACTACTACAATGAGCAGTTCTTC	CAIGRDYYNEQFF
TRBV18	TRBJ2-2	.	.	TGTGCCAGCTCACCCCTCAACACCGGGGAGCTGTTTTTT	CASSPLNTGELFF
TRBV10-1	TRBJ1-1	.	.	TGCGCCAGCGTCCGACCCCTAAGGGGAACTGAAGCTTTCTTT	CASVRPLRGTEAFF
TRBV4-1	TRBJ1-2	.	.	TGCGCCAGCAGCCAAGATTCAGATCCTAACTATGGCTACACCTTC	CASSQDSDPNYGYTF
TRBV7-2	TRBJ2-3	.	.	TGTGCCAGCAGCTTTAGCGGTACTAGCACAGATACGCAGTATTTT	CASSFSGTSTDTQYF
TRBV28	TRBJ1-1	.	once	TGTGCCATCTTTAGATTGCTGAACACTGAAGCTTTCTTT	CAIFRLLNTEAFF
TRBV7-6	TRBJ1-4	.	.	TGTGCCAGCAGCTTAGGGACAGCTACGAATGAAAAACTGTTTTTT	CASSLGTATNEKLFF
TRBV7-3	TRBJ2-2	TRBD1	.	TGTGCCAGCAGCTTGTTAGGGGGCGAAGCCGGGGAGCTGTTTTTT	CASSLLGGEAGELFF
TRBV15	TRBJ2-3	TRBD2	few	TGTGCCACCAGAGCCCATGGCGGCGGGAGAGTAGATACGCAGTATTTT	CATRAHGGGRVDTQYF